This T cell receptor (beta chain) comes out of a study of blood T cells in healthy people across ages. As to this clonotype: A junction boundary mismatches the germline segment, possibly from a read error.

Primed by a sample-barcoded 5' primer and a J-beta primer mix, a second PCR proceeded for about 7 to 12 cycles. TCRdb reprocessed the 5' RACE reads via MiXCR and lists one record per CDR3 protein. The data show about 1.5 million distinct CDR3 sequences, 42% seen once. What was sequenced was blood. This TCR derives from a woman between 18 and 30 years old in good health.

The CDR3 DNA follows: TGTGCCAGCAGCCGAACCTACGGGCAGTACTTC. It translates to CASSRTYGQYF. The chain employs TRBV7-9 and TRBJ2-7; no firm D call. Germline CDR1 and CDR2: SEHNR and FQNEAQ (reference sequence). The CDR3 sequence is 11 residues long.